The 10 T cell receptor beta chains given below trace back to one sample, sequenced in a study of beta chain features in type 1 diabetes. These receptors lack a known antigen. Sequencing targeted expressed TCRB transcripts, as all isolated RNA had been reverse transcribed. Clones were read by immunoSEQ multiplex PCR, and TCRdb kept only the in-frame ones, dropping some. Among around 710,000 clones listed, approximately 13% were seen once. Broader study findings: Shorter TCRB CDR3s, moderately but significantly so, marked every one of the four CD4+ subsets in Type 1 diabetes patients.

The specimen sequenced was naive CD4+ T cells from blood. The origin of the receptors is a man aged 30 to 39 with type 1 diabetes.

The rearrangement links TRBV19 to TRBJ2-1, with 12 bases lining up with TRBD1. The CDR3 has 15 amino acids. Germline V gene lookup returns CDR1 LNHDA and CDR2 SQIVND (reference sequence). Unmatched junction bases numbered 2, after V lost 6 bases and J lost 2 bases. CDR3 nucleotide sequence: TGTGCCAGTAGGGGACAGGGGGCTCCCTACAATGAGCAGTTCTTC. Amino acids: CASRGQGAPYNEQFF.

This clone appeared a few times. The CDR3 nucleotides are TGTGCCAGCAGCCAAGGGGGCGGCCGCACCCTCCACTTT. Residues: CASSQGGGRTLHF. The V gene is TRBV14, the J gene TRBJ1-6, with D perhaps matching TRBD1 (5 bases). The V gene's germline CDR1 is SGHDN and CDR2 FVKESK. The CDR3 covers 13 residues. Trimming left V 1 base short and J 14 bases short, with 12 bases between. The variable domain in full, completed from reference TRBV14 and TRBJ1-6, reads EAGVTQFPSHSVIEKGQTVTLRCDPISGHDNLYWYRRVMGKEIKFLLHFVKESKQDESGMPNNRFLAERTGGTYSTLKVQPAELEDSGVYFCASSQGGGRTLHFGNGTRLTVT.

The rearrangement joins TRBV5-1 to TRBJ1-6; perhaps TRBD1 as D (5 bases). The germline V gene has CDR1 SGHRS and CDR2 YFSETQ. Trimming removed 0 bases from V and 10 bases from J, with 17 bases in between. The CDR3 runs to 16 residues. CDR3 DNA: TGCGCCAGCAGCTTGGCCCCGGGTGGAGGGGACTCACCCCTCCACTTT. It is translated as CASSLAPGGGDSPLHF.

CDR3 residues: CASSSGLDYGYTF. The CDR3 DNA reads TGTGCCAGCAGCTCCGGACTAGACTATGGCTACACCTTC. The chain recombines TRBV7-8 with TRBJ1-2; D gene ambiguous. The CDR3 covers 13 residues. Germline assignment: CDR1 SGHVS and CDR2 FQNEAQ. V was pared by 4 bases and J by 3 bases, with 9 bases between.

This clone has more than one count but fewer than ten. The chain links TRBV27 to TRBJ2-7; possible D gene TRBD2, 6 bases. The CDR3 is 15 amino acids. CDR1 and CDR2 from the germline V gene are MNHEY and SMNVEV (reference sequence). V was clipped by 2 bases and J by 3 bases, with 14 bases between them. The CDR3 DNA follows: TGTGCCAGCAGTTTACTCGCCGGGACTTACTACGAGCAGTACTTC. This gives the protein CASSLLAGTYYEQYF.

This clone was picked up a small number of times. The chain links TRBV7-3 to TRBJ2-5; D remains unclear. V was cut by 4 bases and J by 5 bases, with 11 bases left in between. Per germline, CDR1 SGHTA and CDR2 FQGTGA. The CDR3 runs 13 residues. Here the CDR3 DNA reads TGTGCCAGCAGCTCCCTACCGGTTGAGACCCAGTACTTC. This encodes CASSSLPVETQYF.

This clone was observed a few times. Other DNA sequences within the sample encode an identical CDR3. The chain uses TRBV7-9 and TRBJ2-7; no clear D gene. Germline V gene data show CDR1 as SEHNR and CDR2 as FQNEAQ (reference sequence). The CDR3 consists of 11 residues. Trimming took 5 bases from V and 3 from J, leaving 5 bases between them. DNA for the CDR3: TGTGCCAGCAGCCTCTTCTACGAGCAGTACTTC. As protein: CASSLFYEQYF.

This chain uses TRBV6-4 with TRBJ2-1; D perhaps matches TRBD1 (5 bases). The V gene's germline CDR1 is MRHNA and CDR2 SNTAGT. V lost 6 bases and J 4 bases, leaving 16 bases between the germline ends. CDR3 length: 15 residues. CDR3 coding DNA: TGTGCCAGCAGCCCCCAGGGTGGGATTTACAATGAGCAGTTCTTC. Amino acid sequence: CASSPQGGIYNEQFF.

CDR3 amino acids: CASSYQYRGPYEQYF. The CDR3 region has the DNA TGTGCCAGCAGTTACCAATACAGGGGACCCTACGAGCAGTACTTC. This rearrangement joins TRBV28 to TRBJ2-7, with 7 bases lining up with TRBD1. The V segment lost 4 bases and the J segment 2 bases; nucleotides outside the gene matches: 8. This CDR3 has 15 residues. CDR1 is MDHEN, CDR2 SYDVKM, per germline.

This clone was detected only a few times. This rearrangement joins TRBV4-3 to TRBJ2-7; D gene uncertain. The CDR3 loop spans 14 amino acids. CDR1 and CDR2 from the germline V gene are LGHNA and YSLEER. The ends were cut back, 0 bases at V and 3 bases at J, with 9 bases in the middle. Here the CDR3 reads CASSQDIGGYEQYF. As DNA, the CDR3 is TGCGCCAGCAGCCAAGATATAGGCGGCTACGAGCAGTACTTC.